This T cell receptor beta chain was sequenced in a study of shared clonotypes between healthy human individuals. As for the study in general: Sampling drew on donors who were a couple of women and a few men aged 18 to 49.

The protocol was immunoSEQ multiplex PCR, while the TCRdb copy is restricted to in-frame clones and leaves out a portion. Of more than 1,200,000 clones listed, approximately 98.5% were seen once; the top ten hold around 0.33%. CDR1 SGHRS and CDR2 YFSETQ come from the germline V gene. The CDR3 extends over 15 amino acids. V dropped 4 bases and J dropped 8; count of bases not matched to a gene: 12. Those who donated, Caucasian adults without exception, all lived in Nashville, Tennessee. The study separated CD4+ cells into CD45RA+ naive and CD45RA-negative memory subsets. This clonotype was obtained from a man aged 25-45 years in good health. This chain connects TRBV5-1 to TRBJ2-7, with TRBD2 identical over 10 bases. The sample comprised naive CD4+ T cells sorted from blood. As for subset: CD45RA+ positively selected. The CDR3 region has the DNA TGCGCCAGCAGCCCCCCTCAGAGCGGGAGGGCCCAGCAGTACTTC. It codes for CASSPPQSGRAQQYF.